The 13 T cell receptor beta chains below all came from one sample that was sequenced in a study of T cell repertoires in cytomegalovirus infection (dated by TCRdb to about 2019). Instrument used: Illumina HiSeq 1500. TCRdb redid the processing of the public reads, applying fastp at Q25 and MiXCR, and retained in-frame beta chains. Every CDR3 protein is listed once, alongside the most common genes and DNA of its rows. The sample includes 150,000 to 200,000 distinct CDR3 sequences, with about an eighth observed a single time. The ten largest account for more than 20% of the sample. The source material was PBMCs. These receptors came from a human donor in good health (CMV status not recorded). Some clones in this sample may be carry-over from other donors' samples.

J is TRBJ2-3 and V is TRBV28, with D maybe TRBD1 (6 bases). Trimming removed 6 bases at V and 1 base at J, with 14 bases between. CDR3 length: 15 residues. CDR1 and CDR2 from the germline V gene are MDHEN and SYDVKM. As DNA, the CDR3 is TGTGCCAGCAGGATCGAGGGGGTTCGCACAGATACGCAGTATTTT. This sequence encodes CASRIEGVRTDTQYF.

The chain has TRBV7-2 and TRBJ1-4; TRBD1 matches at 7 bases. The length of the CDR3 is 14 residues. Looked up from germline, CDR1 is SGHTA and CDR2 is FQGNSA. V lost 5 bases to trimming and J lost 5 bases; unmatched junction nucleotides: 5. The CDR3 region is CASSRTGGNEKLFF. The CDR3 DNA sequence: TGTGCCAGCAGCCGGACAGGTGGGAATGAAAAACTGTTTTTT.

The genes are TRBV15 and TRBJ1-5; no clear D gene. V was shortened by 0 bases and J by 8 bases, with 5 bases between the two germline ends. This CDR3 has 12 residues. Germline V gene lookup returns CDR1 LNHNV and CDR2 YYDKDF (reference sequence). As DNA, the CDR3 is TGTGCCACCAGCAGAGATAAAGAGCCCCAGCATTTT. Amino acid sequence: CATSRDKEPQHF.

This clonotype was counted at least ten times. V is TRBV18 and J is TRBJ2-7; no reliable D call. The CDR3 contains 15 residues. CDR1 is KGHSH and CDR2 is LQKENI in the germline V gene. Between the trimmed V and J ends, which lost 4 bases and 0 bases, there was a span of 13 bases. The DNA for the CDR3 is TGTGCCAGCTCACAGATTACTGACCGCTCCTACGAGCAGTACTTC. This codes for CASSQITDRSYEQYF.

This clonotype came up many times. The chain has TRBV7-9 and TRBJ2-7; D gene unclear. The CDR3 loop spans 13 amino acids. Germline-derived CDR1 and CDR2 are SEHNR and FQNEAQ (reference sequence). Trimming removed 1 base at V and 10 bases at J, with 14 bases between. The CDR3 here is CASSLDPADGQYF. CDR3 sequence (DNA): TGTGCCAGCAGCTTAGACCCGGCGGATGGACAGTACTTC.

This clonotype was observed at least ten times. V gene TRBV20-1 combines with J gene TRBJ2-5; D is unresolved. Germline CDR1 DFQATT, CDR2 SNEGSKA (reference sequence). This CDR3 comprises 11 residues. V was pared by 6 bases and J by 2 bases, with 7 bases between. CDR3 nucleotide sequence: TGCAGTGCCCTGCTACAAGAGACCCAGTACTTC. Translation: CSALLQETQYF.

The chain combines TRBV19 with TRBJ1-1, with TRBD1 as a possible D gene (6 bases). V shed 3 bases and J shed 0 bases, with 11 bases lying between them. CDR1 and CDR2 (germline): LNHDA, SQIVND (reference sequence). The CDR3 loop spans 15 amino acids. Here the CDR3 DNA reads TGTGCCAGTAGTATTTGGACAGACTTGAACACTGAAGCTTTCTTT. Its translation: CASSIWTDLNTEAFF. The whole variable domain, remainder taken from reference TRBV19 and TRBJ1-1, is DGGITQSPKYLFRKEGQNVTLSCEQNLNHDAMYWYRQDPGQGLRLIYYSQIVNDFQKGDIAEGYSVSREKKESFPLTVTSAQKNPTAFYLCASSIWTDLNTEAFFGQGTRLTVV.

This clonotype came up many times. Here the CDR3 DNA reads TGTGCCAGCAGCTGGCCTCGACGGCATACAGATACGCAGTATTTT. Amino acid sequence: CASSWPRRHTDTQYF. This chain joins TRBV7-8 and TRBJ2-3; D gene uncertain. This CDR3 spans 15 amino acids. Germline V gene sequence: CDR1 SGHVS, CDR2 FQNEAQ. Trimming cost V 4 bases and J 3 bases, with 14 bases left between them.

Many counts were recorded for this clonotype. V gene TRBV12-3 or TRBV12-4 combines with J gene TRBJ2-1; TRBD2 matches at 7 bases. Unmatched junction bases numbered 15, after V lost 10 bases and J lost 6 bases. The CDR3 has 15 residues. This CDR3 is CATAPGLERSNEQFF. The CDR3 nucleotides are TGTGCCACCGCCCCCGGACTAGAGAGATCCAATGAGCAGTTCTTC.

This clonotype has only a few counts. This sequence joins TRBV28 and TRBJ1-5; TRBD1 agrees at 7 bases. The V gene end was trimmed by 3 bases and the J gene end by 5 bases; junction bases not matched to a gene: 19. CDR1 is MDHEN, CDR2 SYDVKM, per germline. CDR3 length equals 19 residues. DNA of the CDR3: TGTGCCAGCAGTTTTGCCGGTTCTTTCCACGGACAGGTCGATCAGCCCCAGCATTTT. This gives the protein CASSFAGSFHGQVDQPQHF.

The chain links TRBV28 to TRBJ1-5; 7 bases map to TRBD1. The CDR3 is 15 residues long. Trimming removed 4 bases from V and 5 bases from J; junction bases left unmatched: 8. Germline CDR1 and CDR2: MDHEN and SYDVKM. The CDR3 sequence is CASSSKQGPHQPQHF. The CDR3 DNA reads TGTGCCAGCAGTTCCAAACAGGGGCCCCATCAGCCCCAGCATTTT.

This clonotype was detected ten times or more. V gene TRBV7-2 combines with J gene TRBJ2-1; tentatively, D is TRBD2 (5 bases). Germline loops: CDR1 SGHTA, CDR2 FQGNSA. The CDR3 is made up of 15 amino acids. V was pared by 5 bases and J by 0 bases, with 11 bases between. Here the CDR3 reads CASSPFGSSYNEQFF. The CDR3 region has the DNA TGTGCCAGCAGCCCCTTTGGGAGCTCCTACAATGAGCAGTTCTTC.

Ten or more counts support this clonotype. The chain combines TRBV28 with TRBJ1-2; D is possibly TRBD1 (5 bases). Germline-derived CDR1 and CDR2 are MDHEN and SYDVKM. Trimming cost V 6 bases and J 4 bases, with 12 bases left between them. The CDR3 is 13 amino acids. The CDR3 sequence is CASSDGAVYGYTF. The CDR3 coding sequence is TGTGCCAGCAGCGATGGGGCAGTCTATGGCTACACCTTC.